The clone carrying this T cell receptor beta chain was found once. The record originates from a study of blood T cell repertoires in COVID-19. Across the study: T cells, B-cell-depleted T cells, or PBMCs provided the cDNA or gDNA that served as material.

Original analysis: Scientists estimated how many nucleated cells there were by amplifying reference gene primers. The protocol was immunoSEQ multiplex PCR, while the TCRdb copy is restricted to in-frame clones and leaves out a portion. The V and J calls and clone size were taken over from that table, and D and trimming were inferred from the DNA. The data contain about 370,000 clones, roughly 90% of them singletons. The source is a woman aged 25 to 39 with COVID-19, enrolled during active disease. Material for sequencing was peripheral blood.

The CDR3 is CASRRVDIFYEYGYTF. DNA for the CDR3: TGTGCCAGCAGGAGGGTCGACATATTTTATGAGTATGGCTACACCTTC. The V and J genes are TRBV21-1 and TRBJ1-2. TRBV21-1 is described as a pseudogene. The CDR3 runs to 16 residues.